One and the same sample provided the 8 T cell receptor beta chains below, sequenced in a study of blood T cell repertoires in COVID-19. Libraries were prepared by immunoSEQ multiplex PCR; TCRdb keeps only in-frame clonotypes and omits some of them. The data show approximately 290,000 clones, with around 91% seen just once and 3.5% to 4.5% held by the top ten. The sample comprised PBMCs or T cells enriched from blood (not recorded which). Source of these receptors: a woman younger than 35 with acute COVID-19.

The V and J genes are TRBV7-2 and TRBJ1-6; unclear D gene. Trimming cost V 8 bases and J 7 bases, with 15 bases left between them. CDR3 length equals 14 residues. Germline-derived CDR1 and CDR2 are SGHTA and FQGNSA. CDR3 nucleotides: TGTGCCAGCGGAGGACTGCGGGCCAATTCACCCCTCCACTTT. Its translation is CASGGLRANSPLHF. Drawing the rest from reference TRBV7-2 and TRBJ1-6, the complete variable domain is GAGVSQSPSNKVTEKGKDVELRCDPISGHTALYWYRQSLGQGLEFLIYFQGNSAPDKSGLPSDRFSAERTGGSVSTLTIQRTQQEDSAVYLCASGGLRANSPLHFGNGTRLTVT.

The chain joins TRBV6-5 to TRBJ2-7; weak D call: TRBD2 (6 bases). The length of the CDR3 is 13 residues. V was shortened by 6 bases and J by 2 bases, with 11 bases between the two germline ends. Germline values: CDR1 MNHEY, CDR2 SVGAGI. CDR3 nucleotide sequence: TGTGCCAGCAGAACTAGCCACACCTACGAGCAGTACTTC. As protein: CASRTSHTYEQYF.

V and J are TRBV5-4 and TRBJ2-2; no firm D call. V lost 2 bases, J lost 6 bases, and 8 bases lay in between. Germline loops: CDR1 SGHNT, CDR2 YYREEE (reference sequence). CDR3 length: 13 residues. Written as DNA, the CDR3 is TGTGCCAGCAGCTTAGCGCCCGCCGGGGAGCTGTTTTTT. Its protein product is CASSLAPAGELFF.

A single count supports this clone. This chain connects TRBV6-5 to TRBJ1-2; TRBD1 matches at 10 bases. CDR1 is MNHEY and CDR2 is SVGAGI in the germline V gene. V gave up 11 bases and J gave up 8 bases; unmatched junction bases: 14. This CDR3 is built from 14 residues. In DNA form, the CDR3 reads TGTGCCTGTAAGGGGACAGGGGCAACAGGGGGCTACACCTTC. It translates to CACKGTGATGGYTF.

CDR3 bases: TGTGCCAGCAGCCTCCATAGAGGGACGGGAGGCTTGGAGACCCAGTACTTC. It translates to CASSLHRGTGGLETQYF. The gene calls are TRBV14 and TRBJ2-5; TRBD2 aligns across 7 bases. Trimming cost V 4 bases and J 5 bases; bases outside gene matches: 16. The germline CDR1 and CDR2 sequences are SGHDN and FVKESK. The CDR3 contains 17 residues.

This rearrangement joins TRBV19 to TRBJ2-3; 10 bases match TRBD2. The ends lost 3 bases at V and 4 bases at J; junction bases unmatched: 7. The V gene's germline CDR1 is LNHDA and CDR2 SQIVND (reference sequence). The CDR3 extends over 16 amino acids. CDR3 protein: CASSIGAGGAPDTQYF. CDR3 bases: TGTGCCAGTAGTATTGGAGCGGGAGGGGCCCCAGATACGCAGTATTTT.

The rearrangement uses TRBV11-2 and TRBJ2-1; 7 positions agree with TRBD2. Germline assignment: CDR1 SGHAT and CDR2 FQNNGV. V lost 1 base, J lost 6 bases, and 12 bases stayed unmatched. CDR3 length: 17 residues. The CDR3 coding sequence is TGTGCCAGCAGCTTAGTTGGGAGGGCCTTCATTTCCAATGAGCAGTTCTTC. Its protein is CASSLVGRAFISNEQFF.

The V call is TRBV19, the J call TRBJ2-2; 7 bases align to TRBD2. There are 15 residues in the CDR3. J gave up 0 bases and V 5 bases, and 3 bases lay outside the gene matches. Per germline, CDR1 LNHDA and CDR2 SQIVND (reference sequence). CDR3 nucleotide sequence: TGTGCCAGTAGTCGAGCGGGGACGAACACCGGGGAGCTGTTTTTT. Translating gives CASSRAGTNTGELFF. The variable domain in full, completed from reference TRBV19 and TRBJ2-2, reads DGGITQSPKYLFRKEGQNVTLSCEQNLNHDAMYWYRQDPGQGLRLIYYSQIVNDFQKGDIAEGYSVSREKKESFPLTVTSAQKNPTAFYLCASSRAGTNTGELFFGEGSRLTVL.